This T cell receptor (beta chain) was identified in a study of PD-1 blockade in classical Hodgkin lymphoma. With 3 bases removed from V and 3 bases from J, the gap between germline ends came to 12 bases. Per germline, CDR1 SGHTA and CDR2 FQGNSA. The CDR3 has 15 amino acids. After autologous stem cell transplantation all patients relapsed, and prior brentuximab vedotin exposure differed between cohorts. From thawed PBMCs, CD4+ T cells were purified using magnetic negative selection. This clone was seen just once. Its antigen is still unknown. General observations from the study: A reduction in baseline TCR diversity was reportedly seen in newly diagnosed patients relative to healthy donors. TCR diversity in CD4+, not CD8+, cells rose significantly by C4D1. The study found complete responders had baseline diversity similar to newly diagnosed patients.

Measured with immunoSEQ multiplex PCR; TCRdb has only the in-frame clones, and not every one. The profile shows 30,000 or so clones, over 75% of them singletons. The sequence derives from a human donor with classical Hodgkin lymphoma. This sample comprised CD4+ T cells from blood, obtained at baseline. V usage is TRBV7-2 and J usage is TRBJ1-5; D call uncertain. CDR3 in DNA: TGTGCCAGCAGCTTTAGAGCCCGGGACAATCAGCCCCAGCATTTT. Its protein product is CASSFRARDNQPQHF.